This TCR beta chain was sequenced in a study of T cells after yellow fever vaccination. Germline assignment: CDR1 DFQATT and CDR2 SNEGSKA (reference sequence). V shed 4 bases and J shed 1 base, with 7 bases lying between them. The CDR3 loop spans 12 amino acids. Overall study findings and caveats: Peak timing came faster in the weaker secondary response, day 5 versus 15.

Each CDR3 protein gets one entry after TCRdb re-called the 5' RACE reads with MiXCR. This sample has some 560,000 distinct CDR3 sequences, with approximately 21% found just once. This clonotype was counted a few times. Its cognate antigen is unknown. This TCR was recovered from a young man who received the YFV17D yellow fever vaccine. The chain combines TRBV20-1 with TRBJ2-5; D is ambiguous. Sample: PBMCs, taken 15 days after the yellow fever booster vaccination. The CDR3 spells CSATQFQETQYF. The CDR3 bases are TGCAGTGCTACCCAGTTCCAAGAGACCCAGTACTTC.